Below, 2 T cell receptor beta chains from the same sample are listed, as sequenced in a study of cytomegalovirus exposure and HLA in healthy donors. Primers for the PCR totalled 60 Vbeta and 13 Jbeta. Sequencing was performed with immunoSEQ multiplex PCR; in TCRdb, only in-frame clones are kept and a portion is missing. The sample yields some 60,000 clones, 85% to 90% seen once. Sequenced: PBMCs. These receptor sequences come from a female donor in good health and CMV-seronegative.

Turning to this clone: A read error may account for a junction end that differs from germline. The genes are TRBV19 and TRBJ1-6; TRBD1 might be the D (6 bases). The CDR3 contains 14 residues. The germline V gene encodes CDR1 LNHDA and CDR2 SQIVND (reference sequence). The CDR3 region is CASSWEGQRSPPHF. The CDR3 bases are TGTGCCAGTAGTTGGGAAGGACAGAGGTCACCCCCCCACTTT. The complete variable domain, with remaining parts taken from reference TRBV19 and TRBJ1-6, reads DGGITQSPKYLFRKEGQNVTLSCEQNLNHDAMYWYRQDPGQGLRLIYYSQIVNDFQKGDIAEGYSVSREKKESFPLTVTSAQKNPTAFYLCASSWEGQRSPPHFGNGTRLTVT.

The chain combines TRBV5-1 with TRBJ2-2; 7 positions agree with TRBD2. The germline V gene encodes CDR1 SGHRS and CDR2 YFSETQ. The J segment lost 7 bases and the V segment lost 0 bases, leaving 6 bases of the junction unmatched. The CDR3 is 15 residues long. The DNA of the CDR3 is TGCGCCAGCAGCTTGGTTGGCGGGGGAATCGGGGAGCTGTTTTTT. This sequence encodes CASSLVGGGIGELFF.